Each of the 18 T cell receptor beta chains below was sequenced from the same sample in a study of OX40 agonist ivuxolimab in advanced cancers. Generated by immunoSEQ multiplex PCR, the TCRdb table keeps only in-frame clones and is missing some. In the table there are 35,000 to 45,000 clones, 60% to 85% of which are singletons. The sample was CD4+ or CD8+ T cells sorted from blood, taken in a trial of the OX40 agonist ivuxolimab. The origin of the receptors is an adult with an advanced solid tumor such as melanoma, head and neck, liver or kidney cancer.

The rearrangement joins TRBV6-1 to TRBJ2-3, with D possibly being TRBD2 (5 bases). V lost 4 bases, J lost 3 bases, and 14 bases lay in between. The CDR3 has 15 amino acids. Germline loops: CDR1 MNHNS, CDR2 SASEGT. The CDR3 DNA sequence: TGTGCCAGCAGTGTGGGTGGGAGTTTTACAGATACGCAGTATTTT. It specifies CASSVGGSFTDTQYF.

The V and J genes are TRBV6-1 and TRBJ2-5; D remains ambiguous. The closer fit of TRBJ2-7 to the DNA end suggests the J call may be wrong. The CDR3 loop spans 11 amino acids. Germline V lookup: CDR1 MNHNS, CDR2 SASEGT. The CDR3 bases are TGTGCCAGCACCTACGCCCACGAGCAGTACTTC. Amino acid sequence: CASTYAHEQYF.

This sequence joins TRBV10-3 and TRBJ2-7; a possible D gene is TRBD2 (6 bases). In germline, CDR1 is ENHRY, CDR2 SYGVKD. V was clipped by 7 bases and J by 1 base, with 14 bases between them. CDR3 length equals 14 residues. This CDR3 reads CAINGGAGSYEQYF. In nucleotides, the CDR3 is TGTGCCATCAATGGAGGGGCAGGATCCTACGAGCAGTACTTC.

The gene calls are TRBV6-5 and TRBJ1-2; D is possibly TRBD1 (6 bases). CDR3 size: 12 residues. The germline V and J ends were trimmed by 5 bases and 8 bases, with 12 bases remaining between them. Germline CDR1 is MNHEY and CDR2 is SVGAGI. The CDR3 protein is CASSRGREGYTF. CDR3 DNA sequence: TGTGCCAGCAGTCGGGGGCGTGAAGGCTACACCTTC.

The genes are TRBV5-5 and TRBJ2-1; TRBD1 matches 8 bases. The V and J ends lost 0 bases and 2 bases, in that order; junction bases with no gene match: 4. The germline CDR1 and CDR2 sequences are SGHKS and YYEKEE (reference sequence). The CDR3 consists of 16 residues. In DNA form, the CDR3 reads TGTGCCAGCAGCTTGGGGCAGGGGGCCGCCTACAATGAGCAGTTCTTC. This gives the protein CASSLGQGAAYNEQFF. The variable domain in full, completed from reference TRBV5-5 and TRBJ2-1, reads DAGVTQSPTHLIKTRGQQVTLRCSPISGHKSVSWYQQVLGQGPQFIFQYYEKEERGRGNFPDRFSARQFPNYSSELNVNALLLGDSALYLCASSLGQGAAYNEQFFGPGTRLTVL.

CDR3 protein: CASSRGQTGELFF. The CDR3 nucleotides read TGTGCCAGCAGCCGGGGGCAGACGGGGGAGCTGTTTTTT. The rearrangement uses TRBV5-8 and TRBJ2-2; either TRBD1 or TRBD2 may supply D (6 bases each). There are 13 residues in the CDR3. Germline V lookup: CDR1 SGHTS, CDR2 YDEGEE. Trimming took off 4 bases at V and 8 bases at J, with 12 bases between the two ends.

This rearrangement joins TRBV6-5 to TRBJ1-2, with D maybe TRBD1 (5 bases). CDR1 is MNHEY, CDR2 SVGAGI, per germline. V lost 7 bases, J lost 4 bases, and 13 bases lay in between. CDR3 size: 13 residues. For the CDR3, the DNA is TGTGCCAGCACTCCCGGGACCATCTATGGCTACACCTTC. It specifies CASTPGTIYGYTF.

By sample share, this clone is medium-sized. V usage is TRBV9 and J usage is TRBJ1-5; 10 bases map to TRBD1. Germline CDR1 reads SGDLS; CDR2 reads YYNGEE. V lost 4 bases to trimming and J lost 6 bases; unmatched junction nucleotides: 7. The CDR3 is 15 residues long. As DNA, the CDR3 is TGTGCCAGCAGCCCGACAGGGGGCGCGGGTCAGCCCCAGCATTTT. This gives the protein CASSPTGGAGQPQHF.

In this sample, this clone turned up once. The chain uses TRBV30 and TRBJ1-4; weak D call: TRBD1 (5 bases). The CDR3 loop spans 16 amino acids. Per the germline V gene, CDR1 is GTSNPN and CDR2 is SVGIG (reference sequence). The V and J ends lost 2 bases and 1 base respectively, with 14 bases between them. For the CDR3, the DNA is TGTGCCTGGAGTCCACACGCGGGGGTAACTAATGAAAAACTGTTTTTT. Translating it yields CAWSPHAGVTNEKLFF.

This rearrangement joins TRBV18 to TRBJ1-5; possibly TRBD1 for D (6 bases). Trimming took 6 bases from V and 5 from J, leaving 17 bases between them. The CDR3 runs 15 residues. Germline CDR1 reads KGHSH; CDR2 reads LQKENI. The CDR3 nucleotides read TGTGCCAGCTCCCTAGGGGCACAGGGCTATCAGCCCCAGCATTTT. It encodes CASSLGAQGYQPQHF.

This clone was detected once. In DNA, the CDR3 is TGTGCCAGCAGTGAACGGATGAGCAACACTGAAGCTTTCTTT. As protein: CASSERMSNTEAFF. The V call is TRBV6-1, the J call TRBJ1-1, with D uncertain. V was cut by 2 bases and J by 2 bases, with 9 bases left in between. Germline values: CDR1 MNHNS, CDR2 SASEGT. The CDR3 totals 14 residues.

The genes are TRBV7-2 and TRBJ2-1, with 9 bases matching TRBD2. CDR1 is SGHTA and CDR2 is FQGNSA in the germline V gene. The ends lost 5 bases at V and 3 bases at J; junction bases unmatched: 2. The length of the CDR3 is 14 residues. In DNA form, the CDR3 reads TGTGCCAGCAGCGAGACTAGCGGCTACAATGAGCAGTTCTTC. As protein: CASSETSGYNEQFF.

V gene TRBV7-9 combines with J gene TRBJ1-6; D gene uncertain. V lost 2 bases and J 10 bases, leaving 9 bases between the germline ends. Germline CDR1 and CDR2: SEHNR and FQNEAQ (reference sequence). CDR3 length: 13 residues. The CDR3 sequence: CASSLPGGSPLHF. CDR3 DNA: TGTGCCAGCAGCTTACCTGGTGGGTCACCCCTCCACTTT.

V usage is TRBV7-2 and J usage is TRBJ1-6; weak D call: TRBD1 (5 bases). Trimming took 7 bases from V and 3 from J, leaving 16 bases between them. In germline, CDR1 is SGHTA, CDR2 FQGNSA. The CDR3 has 16 residues. CDR3 in DNA: TGTGCCAGCACCCCAGGTTGGGGGGGCTATAATTCACCCCTCCACTTT. It translates to CASTPGWGGYNSPLHF.

This chain uses TRBV6-5 with TRBJ2-7; D gene uncertain. CDR1 is MNHEY and CDR2 is SVGAGI in the germline V gene. CDR3 length: 11 residues. V was shortened by 2 bases and J by 9 bases, with 8 bases between the two germline ends. The DNA of the CDR3 is TGTGCCAGCAGTTACGGGCGCGGGCAGTACTTC. Its protein is CASSYGRGQYF.

The rearrangement uses TRBV15 and TRBJ1-5; D unclear. There are 15 residues in the CDR3. V gave up 0 bases and J gave up 1 base, with 7 bases separating them. CDR1 is LNHNV, CDR2 YYDKDF, per germline (reference sequence). The CDR3 sequence: CATSRDRESNQPQHF. The CDR3 DNA reads TGTGCCACCAGCAGAGATCGGGAAAGCAATCAGCCCCAGCATTTT.

The genes are TRBV28 and TRBJ2-7; either TRBD1 or TRBD2 may supply D (7 bases each). Looked up from germline, CDR1 is MDHEN and CDR2 is SYDVKM. This CDR3 spans 15 amino acids. V lost 5 bases and J lost 3, with 17 bases in between. The CDR3 coding sequence is TGTGCCAGCAGTGGGGGGGACAGAACCTTCTACGAGCAGTACTTC. Residues: CASSGGDRTFYEQYF. The full variable domain, in which reference TRBV28 and TRBJ2-7 provide the parts outside the CDR3, is DVKVTQSSRYLVKRTGEKVFLECVQDMDHENMFWYRQDPGLGLRLIYFSYDVKMKEKGDIPEGYSVSREKKERFSLILESASTNQTSMYLCASSGGDRTFYEQYFGPGTRLTVT.

The chain joins TRBV6-5 to TRBJ2-7, with D uncertain. The CDR3 spans 15 residues. The V end lost 6 bases, the J end lost 2 bases, and 17 bases lay between the germline ends. Per the germline V gene, CDR1 is MNHEY and CDR2 is SVGAGI. CDR3 protein: CASSFGQPLTYEQYF. The CDR3 coding sequence is TGTGCCAGCAGCTTTGGGCAGCCCCTTACCTACGAGCAGTACTTC.